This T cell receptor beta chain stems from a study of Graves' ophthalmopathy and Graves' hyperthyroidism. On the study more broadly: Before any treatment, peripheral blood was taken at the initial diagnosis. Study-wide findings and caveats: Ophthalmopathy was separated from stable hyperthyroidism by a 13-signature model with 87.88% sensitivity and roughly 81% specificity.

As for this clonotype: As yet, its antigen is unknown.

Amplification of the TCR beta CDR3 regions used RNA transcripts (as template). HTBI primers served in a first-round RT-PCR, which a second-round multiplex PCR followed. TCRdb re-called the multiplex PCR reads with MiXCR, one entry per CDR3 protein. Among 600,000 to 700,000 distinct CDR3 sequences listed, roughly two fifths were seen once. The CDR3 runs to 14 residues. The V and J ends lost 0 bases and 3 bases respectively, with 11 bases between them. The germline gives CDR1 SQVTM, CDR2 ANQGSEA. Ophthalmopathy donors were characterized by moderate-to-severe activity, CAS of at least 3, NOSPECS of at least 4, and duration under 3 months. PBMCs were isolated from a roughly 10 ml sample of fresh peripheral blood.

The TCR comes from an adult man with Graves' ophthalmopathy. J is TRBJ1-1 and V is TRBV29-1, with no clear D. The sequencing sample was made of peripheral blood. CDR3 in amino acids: CSVEENGWDTEAFF. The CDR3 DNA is TGCAGCGTTGAAGAAAACGGGTGGGACACTGAAGCTTTCTTT. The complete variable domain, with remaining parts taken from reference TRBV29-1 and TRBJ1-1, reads SAVISQKPSRDICQRGTSLTIQCQVDSQVTMMFWYRQQPGQSLTLIATANQGSEATYESGFVIDKFPISRPNLTFSTLTVSNMSPEDSSIYLCSVEENGWDTEAFFGQGTRLTVV.